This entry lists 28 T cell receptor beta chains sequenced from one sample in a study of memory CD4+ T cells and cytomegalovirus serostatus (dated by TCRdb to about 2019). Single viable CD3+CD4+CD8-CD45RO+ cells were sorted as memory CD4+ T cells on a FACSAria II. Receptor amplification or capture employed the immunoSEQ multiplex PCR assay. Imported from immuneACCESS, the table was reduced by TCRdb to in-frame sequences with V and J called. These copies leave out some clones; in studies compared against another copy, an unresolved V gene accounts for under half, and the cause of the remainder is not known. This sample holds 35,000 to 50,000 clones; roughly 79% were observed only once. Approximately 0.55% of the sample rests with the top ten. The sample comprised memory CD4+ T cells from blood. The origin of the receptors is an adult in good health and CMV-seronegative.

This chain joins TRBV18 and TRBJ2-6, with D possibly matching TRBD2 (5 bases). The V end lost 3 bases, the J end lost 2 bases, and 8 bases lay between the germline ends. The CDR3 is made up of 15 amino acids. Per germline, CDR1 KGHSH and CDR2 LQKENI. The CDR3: CASSPTGAGANVLTF. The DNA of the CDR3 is TGTGCCAGCTCACCCACCGGGGCTGGGGCCAACGTCCTGACTTTC.

The CDR3 nucleotides read TGTGCCAGCAGCGTAGGCGCTAGCGGGAGACACTACGAGCAGTACTTC. As protein: CASSVGASGRHYEQYF. The chain carries TRBV9 and TRBJ2-7; 10 positions agree with TRBD2. The CDR3 sequence is 16 residues long. CDR1 and CDR2 (germline): SGDLS, YYNGEE. Trimming removed 0 bases from V and 3 bases from J; junction bases left unmatched: 6.

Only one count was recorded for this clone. CDR3 coding DNA: TGTGCCAGCAGTCGGATCTCAGCAATCTATGGCTACACCTTC. Amino acids: CASSRISAIYGYTF. The gene calls are TRBV7-2 and TRBJ1-2, with D uncertain. Germline V lookup: CDR1 SGHTA, CDR2 FQGNSA. The CDR3 consists of 14 residues. The V gene lost 6 bases and the J gene lost 4 bases, with 15 bases spanning the gap. Combining the CDR3 with reference TRBV7-2 and TRBJ1-2 gives the whole variable domain GAGVSQSPSNKVTEKGKDVELRCDPISGHTALYWYRQSLGQGLEFLIYFQGNSAPDKSGLPSDRFSAERTGGSVSTLTIQRTQQEDSAVYLCASSRISAIYGYTFGSGTRLTVV.

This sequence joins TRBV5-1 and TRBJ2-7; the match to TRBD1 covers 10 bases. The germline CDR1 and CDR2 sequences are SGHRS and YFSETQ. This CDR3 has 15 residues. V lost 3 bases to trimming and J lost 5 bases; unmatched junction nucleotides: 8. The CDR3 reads CASSWGTGEHDEQYF. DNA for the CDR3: TGCGCCAGCAGCTGGGGGACAGGGGAACACGACGAGCAGTACTTC.

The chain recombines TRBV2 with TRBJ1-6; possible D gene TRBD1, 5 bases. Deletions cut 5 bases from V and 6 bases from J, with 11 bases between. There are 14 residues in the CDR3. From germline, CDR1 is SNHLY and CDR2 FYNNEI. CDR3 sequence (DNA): TGTGCCAGCAGTAGACAGATATTTAATTCACCCCTCCACTTT. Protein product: CASSRQIFNSPLHF.

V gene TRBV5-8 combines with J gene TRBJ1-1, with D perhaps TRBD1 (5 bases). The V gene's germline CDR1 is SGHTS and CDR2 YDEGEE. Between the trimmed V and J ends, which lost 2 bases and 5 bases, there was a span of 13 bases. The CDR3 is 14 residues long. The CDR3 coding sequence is TGTGCCAGCAGCTTTTACAGGCGGTCGACTGAAGCTTTCTTT. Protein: CASSFYRRSTEAFF. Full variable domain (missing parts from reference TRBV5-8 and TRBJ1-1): EAGVTQSPTHLIKTRGQQATLRCSPISGHTSVYWYQQALGLGLQFLLWYDEGEERNRGNFPPRFSGRQFPNYSSELNVNALELEDSALYLCASSFYRRSTEAFFGQGTRLTVV.

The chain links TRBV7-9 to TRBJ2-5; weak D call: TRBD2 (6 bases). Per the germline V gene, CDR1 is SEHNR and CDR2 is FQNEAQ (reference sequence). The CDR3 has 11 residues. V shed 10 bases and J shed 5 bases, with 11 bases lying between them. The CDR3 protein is CATPRGETQYF. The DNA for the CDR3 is TGTGCCACACCACGGGGGGAGACCCAGTACTTC. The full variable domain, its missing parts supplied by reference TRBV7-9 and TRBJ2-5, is DTGVSQNPRHKITKRGQNVTFRCDPISEHNRLYWYRQTLGQGPEFLTYFQNEAQLEKSRLLSDRFSAERPKGSFSTLEIQRTEQGDSAMYLCATPRGETQYFGPGTRLLVL.

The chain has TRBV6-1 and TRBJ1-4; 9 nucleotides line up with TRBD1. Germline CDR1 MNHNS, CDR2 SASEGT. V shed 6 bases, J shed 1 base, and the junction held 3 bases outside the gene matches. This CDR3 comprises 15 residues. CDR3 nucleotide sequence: TGTGCCAGCAGACAGGGGGCGAGAACTAATGAAAAACTGTTTTTT. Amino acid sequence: CASRQGARTNEKLFF.

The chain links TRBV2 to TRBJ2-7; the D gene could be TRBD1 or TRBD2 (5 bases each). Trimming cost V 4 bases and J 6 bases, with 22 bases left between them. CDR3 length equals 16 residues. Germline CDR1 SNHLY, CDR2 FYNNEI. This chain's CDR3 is CASSVEGAGLVGEQYF. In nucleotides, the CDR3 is TGTGCCAGCAGTGTTGAGGGTGCAGGGTTGGTTGGCGAGCAGTACTTC.

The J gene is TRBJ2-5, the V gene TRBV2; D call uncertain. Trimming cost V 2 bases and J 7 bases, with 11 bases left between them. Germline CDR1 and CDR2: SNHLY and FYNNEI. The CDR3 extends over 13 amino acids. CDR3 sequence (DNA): TGTGCCAGCAGTGAACAGGTCCTGGGGACCCAGTACTTC. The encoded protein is CASSEQVLGTQYF.

The CDR3 region has the DNA TGCGCCAGCAGTGATCCCCAAAGCGTTGGAGCTTTCTTT. It codes for CASSDPQSVGAFF. The V and J genes are TRBV10-1 and TRBJ1-1; D is ambiguous. Germline CDR1 reads WNHNN; CDR2 reads SYGVQD (reference sequence). V was cut by 3 bases and J by 10 bases, with 15 bases left in between. The CDR3 extends over 13 amino acids.

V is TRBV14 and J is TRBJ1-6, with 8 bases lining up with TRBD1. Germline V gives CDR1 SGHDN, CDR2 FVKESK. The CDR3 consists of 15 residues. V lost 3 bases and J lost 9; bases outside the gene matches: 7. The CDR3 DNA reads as TGTGCCAGCAGCCATGGACAGGGAATTAGTTCACCCCTCCACTTT. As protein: CASSHGQGISSPLHF.

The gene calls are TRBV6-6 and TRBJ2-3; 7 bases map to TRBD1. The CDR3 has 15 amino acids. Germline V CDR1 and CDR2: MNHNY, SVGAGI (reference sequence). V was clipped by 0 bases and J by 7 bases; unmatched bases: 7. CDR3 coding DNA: TGTGCCAGCAGTTACTCGAAAACAGGGGAACATACGCAGTATTTT. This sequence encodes CASSYSKTGEHTQYF.

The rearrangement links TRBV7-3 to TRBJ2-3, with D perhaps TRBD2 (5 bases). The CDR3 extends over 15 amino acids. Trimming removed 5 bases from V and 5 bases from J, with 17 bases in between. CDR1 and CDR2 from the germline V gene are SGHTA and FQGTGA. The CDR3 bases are TGTGCCAGCAGCGCCTCGGGGTTCCTGGGAGATACGCAGTATTTT. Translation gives CASSASGFLGDTQYF.

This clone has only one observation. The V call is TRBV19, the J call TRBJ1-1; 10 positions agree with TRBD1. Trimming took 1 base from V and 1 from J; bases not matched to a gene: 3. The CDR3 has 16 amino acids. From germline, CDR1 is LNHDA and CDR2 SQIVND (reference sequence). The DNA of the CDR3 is TGTGCCAGTAGTATAGGAAGGACAGGGGGGAACACTGAAGCTTTCTTT. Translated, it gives CASSIGRTGGNTEAFF.

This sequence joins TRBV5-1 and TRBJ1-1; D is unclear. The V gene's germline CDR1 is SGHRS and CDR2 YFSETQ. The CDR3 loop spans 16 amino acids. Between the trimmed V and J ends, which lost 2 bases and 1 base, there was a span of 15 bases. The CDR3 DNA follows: TGCGCCAGCAGCTTTGACGGTACGAGCCAGAACACTGAAGCTTTCTTT. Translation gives CASSFDGTSQNTEAFF.

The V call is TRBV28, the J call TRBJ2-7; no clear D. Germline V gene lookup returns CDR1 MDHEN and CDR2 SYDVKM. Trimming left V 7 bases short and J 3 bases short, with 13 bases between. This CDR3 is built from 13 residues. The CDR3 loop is CASKKPEVYEQYF. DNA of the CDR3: TGTGCCAGCAAAAAGCCAGAAGTCTACGAGCAGTACTTC.

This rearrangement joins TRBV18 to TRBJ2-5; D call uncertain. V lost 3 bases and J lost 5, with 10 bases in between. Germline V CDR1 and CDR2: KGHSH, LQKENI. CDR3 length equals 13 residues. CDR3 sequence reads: CASSPTMGETQYF. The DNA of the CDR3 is TGTGCCAGCTCACCTACAATGGGGGAGACCCAGTACTTC.

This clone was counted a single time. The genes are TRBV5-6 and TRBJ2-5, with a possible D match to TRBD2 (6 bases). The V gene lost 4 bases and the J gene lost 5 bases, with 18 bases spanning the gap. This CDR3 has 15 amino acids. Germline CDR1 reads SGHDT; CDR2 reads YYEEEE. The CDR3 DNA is TGTGCCAGCAGCCCGAGGACACTCGGAGGGGAGACCCAGTACTTC. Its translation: CASSPRTLGGETQYF.

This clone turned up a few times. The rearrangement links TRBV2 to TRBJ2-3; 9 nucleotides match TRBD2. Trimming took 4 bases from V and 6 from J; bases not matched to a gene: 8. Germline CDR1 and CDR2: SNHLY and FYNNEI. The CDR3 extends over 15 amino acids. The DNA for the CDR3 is TGTGCCAGCAGTGCACGGGCGGGGGGGGCCGATACGCAGTATTTT. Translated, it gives CASSARAGGADTQYF.

This chain's CDR3 is CAGDTRVGHPAWAYNSPLHF. In DNA, the CDR3 is TGTGCCGGGGATACGCGGGTGGGACATCCGGCCTGGGCCTATAATTCACCCCTCCACTTT. The genes are TRBV7-3 and TRBJ1-6; tentatively, D is TRBD1 (6 bases). From germline, CDR1 is SGHTA and CDR2 FQGTGA. V gave up 11 bases and J gave up 2 bases, with 31 bases separating them. The CDR3 loop spans 20 amino acids.

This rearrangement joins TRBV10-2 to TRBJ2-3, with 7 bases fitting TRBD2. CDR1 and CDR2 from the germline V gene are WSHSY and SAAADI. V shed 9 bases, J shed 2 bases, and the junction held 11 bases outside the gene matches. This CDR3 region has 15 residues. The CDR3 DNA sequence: TGCGCCAGTATCCTCCCGGGGGGTTCCACAGATACGCAGTATTTT. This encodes CASILPGGSTDTQYF.

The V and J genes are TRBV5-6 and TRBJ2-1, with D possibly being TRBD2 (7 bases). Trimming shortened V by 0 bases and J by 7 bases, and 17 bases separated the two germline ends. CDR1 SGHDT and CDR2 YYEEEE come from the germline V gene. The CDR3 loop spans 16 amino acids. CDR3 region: CASSLVGGAVNNEQFF. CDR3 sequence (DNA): TGTGCCAGCAGCTTGGTGGGGGGGGCCGTTAATAATGAGCAGTTCTTC.

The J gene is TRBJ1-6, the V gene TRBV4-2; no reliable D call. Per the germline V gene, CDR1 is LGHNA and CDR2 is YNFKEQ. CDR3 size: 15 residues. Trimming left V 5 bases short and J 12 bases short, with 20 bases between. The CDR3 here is CASSVTTGGELPLHF. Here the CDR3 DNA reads TGTGCCAGCAGCGTGACGACGGGCGGGGAGTTACCCCTCCACTTT.

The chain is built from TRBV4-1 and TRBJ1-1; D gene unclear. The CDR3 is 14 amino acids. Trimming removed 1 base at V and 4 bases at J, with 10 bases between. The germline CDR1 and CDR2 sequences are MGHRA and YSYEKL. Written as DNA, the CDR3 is TGCGCCAGCAGCCAAGTAGGGAGCGGCACTGAAGCTTTCTTT. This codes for CASSQVGSGTEAFF.

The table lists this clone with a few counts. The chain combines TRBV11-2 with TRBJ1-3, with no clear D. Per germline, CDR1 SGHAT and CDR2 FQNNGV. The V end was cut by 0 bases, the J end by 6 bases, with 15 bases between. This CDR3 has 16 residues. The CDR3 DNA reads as TGTGCCAGCAGCTTAGATCGAACAGTGGGAGCAAACACCATATATTTT. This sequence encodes CASSLDRTVGANTIYF.

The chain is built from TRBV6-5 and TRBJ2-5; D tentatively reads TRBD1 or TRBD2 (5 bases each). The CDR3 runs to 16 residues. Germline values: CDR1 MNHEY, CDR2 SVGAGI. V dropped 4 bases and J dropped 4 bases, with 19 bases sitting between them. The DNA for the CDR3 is TGTGCCAGCAGTTCTAACAGCAATGGGGGTGGAGAGACCCAGTACTTC. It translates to CASSSNSNGGGETQYF.

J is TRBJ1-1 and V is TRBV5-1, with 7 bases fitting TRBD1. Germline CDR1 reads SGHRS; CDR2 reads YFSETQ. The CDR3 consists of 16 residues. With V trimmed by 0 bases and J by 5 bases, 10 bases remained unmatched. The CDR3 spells CASSLATTGVGTEAFF. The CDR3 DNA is TGCGCCAGCAGCTTGGCCACAACAGGGGTTGGGACTGAAGCTTTCTTT.